This entry lists 32 T cell receptor beta chains sequenced from one sample in a study of T cell responses to AZD1222 COVID-19 vaccine. Sequencing was performed with immunoSEQ multiplex PCR; in TCRdb, only in-frame clones are kept and a portion is missing. The sample gives more than 30,000 clones, approximately 91% of which show up once; roughly 42% is in the top ten. The sample here was peripheral blood, taken on day 0 of AZD1222 vaccination. The source of these receptors is an adult in good health.

This clone was picked up one time. V gene TRBV10-3 combines with J gene TRBJ1-1; D perhaps matches TRBD1 (6 bases). Germline assignment: CDR1 ENHRY and CDR2 SYGVKD. This CDR3 contains 13 residues. V lost 10 bases and J 0 bases, leaving 12 bases between the germline ends. The CDR3 DNA reads TGTGCCACTGGACCAGGGGTGAACACTGAAGCTTTCTTT. Translated: CATGPGVNTEAFF.

This chain uses TRBV11-2 with TRBJ1-5; 8 nucleotides match TRBD1. V gave up 5 bases and J gave up 1 base; unmatched junction bases: 4. CDR1 is SGHAT, CDR2 FQNNGV, per germline. The CDR3 consists of 15 residues. The CDR3 DNA sequence: TGTGCCAGCAGCGCTAACAGGGGGAGCAATCAGCCCCAGCATTTT. Amino acid sequence: CASSANRGSNQPQHF. Variable domain in full (rest from reference TRBV11-2 and TRBJ1-5): EAGVAQSPRYKIIEKRQSVAFWCNPISGHATLYWYQQILGQGPKLLIQFQNNGVVDDSQLPKDRFSAERLKGVDSTLKIQPAKLEDSAVYLCASSANRGSNQPQHFGDGTRLSIL.

The rearrangement links TRBV4-2 to TRBJ1-2, with 9 bases fitting TRBD1. The CDR3 contains 15 residues. Trimming at V came to 2 bases and at J to 3 bases, leaving 4 bases not matched to a gene. Germline lookup yields CDR1 LGHNA and CDR2 YNFKEQ. CDR3 protein: CASSQYTGGDYGYTF. Written as DNA, the CDR3 is TGTGCCAGCAGCCAATACACAGGGGGCGACTATGGCTACACCTTC.

The rearrangement uses TRBV28 and TRBJ1-6, with 8 bases fitting TRBD1. CDR3 length: 15 amino acids. Per germline, CDR1 MDHEN and CDR2 SYDVKM. V dropped 7 bases and J dropped 7; count of bases not matched to a gene: 9. CDR3 coding DNA: TGTGCCAGCACCCTCCCGGACAGGGAGAATTCACCCCTCCACTTT. Encoded protein: CASTLPDRENSPLHF.

The CDR3 nucleotides read TGTGCCAGCATGGGGGACTTCCAAGAGACCCAGTACTTC. The encoded protein is CASMGDFQETQYF. The genes are TRBV6-5 and TRBJ2-5, with a weak D call TRBD2 (6 bases). Deletions cut 7 bases from V and 1 base from J, with 10 bases between. This CDR3 is 13 amino acids long. Germline V lookup: CDR1 MNHEY, CDR2 SVGAGI.

The chain combines TRBV10-2 with TRBJ1-2, with D possibly matching TRBD1 (5 bases). Deletions cut 0 bases from V and 8 bases from J, with 10 bases between. The CDR3 has 13 amino acids. CDR1 is WSHSY and CDR2 is SAAADI in the germline V gene. DNA for the CDR3: TGCGCCAGCAGTGAGTCGTGGACATCCGGCTACACCTTC. Translation gives CASSESWTSGYTF.

The chain employs TRBV7-9 and TRBJ2-3, with TRBD1 matching 8 bases. J gave up 3 bases and V 9 bases, and 14 bases lay outside the gene matches. Germline assignment: CDR1 SEHNR and CDR2 FQNEAQ (reference sequence). This CDR3 comprises 16 residues. The CDR3 region has the DNA TGTGCCAGTGGGCTCCCAGGGGGCTTGGGGACAGATACGCAGTATTTT. Protein: CASGLPGGLGTDTQYF.

This chain links TRBV11-3 with TRBJ1-1; D gene unclear. The germline gives CDR1 SGHNT, CDR2 YENEEA. Trimming stripped 5 bases from V and 1 base from J, with 14 bases between. The CDR3 spans 15 residues. The CDR3 sequence: CASSPGGGSNTEAFF. DNA of the CDR3: TGTGCCAGCAGCCCGGGCGGCGGATCGAACACTGAAGCTTTCTTT. Full variable domain (rest looked up from reference TRBV11-3 and TRBJ1-1): EAGVVQSPRYKIIEKKQPVAFWCNPISGHNTLYWYLQNLGQGPELLIRYENEEAVDDSQLPKDRFSAERLKGVDSTLKIQPAELGDSAVYLCASSPGGGSNTEAFFGQGTRLTVV.

This chain joins TRBV24-1 and TRBJ1-2, with 10 bases that match TRBD1. The trim removed 1 base at V and 2 bases at J, leaving 3 bases unmatched. This CDR3 region has 16 residues. Germline lookup yields CDR1 KGHDR and CDR2 SFDVKD. CDR3 sequence: CATSDLGDRGNYGYTF. The CDR3 nucleotides read TGTGCCACCAGTGATTTAGGGGACAGGGGAAACTATGGCTACACCTTC.

The chain has TRBV10-3 and TRBJ2-2; 7 bases are shared with TRBD1. With V trimmed by 11 bases and J by 0 bases, 9 bases remained unmatched. There are 15 residues in the CDR3. Germline V gives CDR1 ENHRY, CDR2 SYGVKD. In nucleotides, the CDR3 is TGTGCCGCAAGTAGACAGGGACCGAACACCGGGGAGCTGTTTTTT. It encodes CAASRQGPNTGELFF.

CDR3 sequence (DNA): TGTGCCATCAAAGGGGACCCCAAGACTGAAGCTTTCTTT. Residues: CAIKGDPKTEAFF. The chain employs TRBV10-3 and TRBJ1-1; a possible D gene is TRBD1 (5 bases). The CDR3 extends over 13 amino acids. CDR1 is ENHRY and CDR2 is SYGVKD in the germline V gene. V shed 7 bases and J shed 5 bases, with 14 bases lying between them.

The gene calls are TRBV4-1 and TRBJ2-4; D tentatively fits TRBD1 or TRBD2 (5 bases each). The length of the CDR3 is 18 residues. Germline V gene lookup returns CDR1 MGHRA and CDR2 YSYEKL. Trimming left V 1 base short and J 2 bases short, with 18 bases between. The CDR3 coding sequence is TGCGCCAGCAGCCAAGGCCCTATGGGGGTGAGGACCAAAAACATTCAGTACTTC. Encoded protein: CASSQGPMGVRTKNIQYF.

The CDR3 coding sequence is TGTGCCCTGGGGTGGCCCGAGCAGTACTTC. Its translation: CALGWPEQYF. V gene TRBV24-1 combines with J gene TRBJ2-7, with no clear D. The CDR3 runs to 10 residues. V shed 12 bases and J shed 6 bases, with 11 bases lying between them. Germline CDR1 reads KGHDR; CDR2 reads SFDVKD.

This chain links TRBV5-6 with TRBJ2-2; TRBD1 matches at 8 bases. V trimming: 4 bases; J trimming: 2 bases; junction bases outside the gene matches: 7. The CDR3 is 16 amino acids. Per germline, CDR1 SGHDT and CDR2 YYEEEE. For the CDR3, the DNA is TGTGCCAGCAGCCTCCCCGGACAGGGAAACACCGGGGAGCTGTTTTTT. Its protein is CASSLPGQGNTGELFF.

V is TRBV15 and J is TRBJ2-7, with D possibly being TRBD1 (6 bases). Germline V lookup: CDR1 LNHNV, CDR2 YYDKDF (reference sequence). There are 14 residues in the CDR3. The V end lost 3 bases, the J end lost 3 bases, and 12 bases lay between the germline ends. Here the CDR3 reads CATSRPGTSYEQYF. As DNA, the CDR3 is TGTGCCACCAGCAGGCCCGGGACAAGCTACGAGCAGTACTTC. The full variable domain, in which reference TRBV15 and TRBJ2-7 provide the parts outside the CDR3, is DAMVIQNPRYQVTQFGKPVTLSCSQTLNHNVMYWYQQKSSQAPKLLFHYYDKDFNNEADTPDNFQSRRPNTSFCFLDIRSPGLGDTAMYLCATSRPGTSYEQYFGPGTRLTVT.

The chain couples TRBV6-2 or TRBV6-3 to TRBJ1-6, with TRBD1 matching 7 bases. From germline, CDR1 is MNHEY and CDR2 SVGEGT. This CDR3 contains 15 residues. Trimming cost V 6 bases and J 10 bases; bases outside gene matches: 12. The CDR3 region has the DNA TGTGCCAGCAGCCCTGAAACGACAGGGTTATCACCCCTCCACTTT. Protein: CASSPETTGLSPLHF.

This sequence joins TRBV9 and TRBJ1-5; 12 bases match TRBD1. This CDR3 region has 15 residues. Germline CDR1 reads SGDLS; CDR2 reads YYNGEE. V gave up 2 bases and J gave up 8 bases; unmatched junction bases: 5. The DNA of the CDR3 is TGTGCCAGCAGCGTCGGGACAGGGGGCAGAGAGCCCCAGCATTTT. Amino acids: CASSVGTGGREPQHF.

This rearrangement joins TRBV6-5 to TRBJ1-2; 7 bases line up with TRBD1. This CDR3 has 12 amino acids. CDR1 MNHEY and CDR2 SVGAGI come from the germline V gene. After removal of 6 bases from V and 6 bases from J, the junction contained 4 bases not matched to a gene. The CDR3 DNA is TGTGCCAGCAGCGGGACAGTCCATGGCTACACCTTC. Residues: CASSGTVHGYTF.

The genes are TRBV4-3 and TRBJ1-2; D possibly corresponds to TRBD1 (5 bases). The germline V gene encodes CDR1 LGHNA and CDR2 YSLEER. The V and J ends lost 1 base and 0 bases respectively, with 12 bases between them. The CDR3 extends over 16 amino acids. This chain's CDR3 is CASSQVLDTANYGYTF. The DNA of the CDR3 is TGCGCCAGCAGCCAAGTTCTGGACACCGCTAACTATGGCTACACCTTC.

This chain uses TRBV28 with TRBJ1-1, with D tentatively TRBD1 (6 bases). Germline CDR1 is MDHEN and CDR2 is SYDVKM. This CDR3 is 12 amino acids long. Trimming shortened V by 11 bases and J by 5 bases, and 15 bases separated the two germline ends. The CDR3 here is CALGGQRTEAFF. Here the CDR3 DNA reads TGTGCCCTCGGGGGGCAGAGGACTGAAGCTTTCTTT.

The V call is TRBV2, the J call TRBJ1-1; no definite D call. The V gene's germline CDR1 is SNHLY and CDR2 FYNNEI. The CDR3 is 13 residues long. V lost 4 bases, J lost 2 bases, and 8 bases lay in between. The CDR3 nucleotides are TGTGCCAGCAGTGTGTTGCCTAACACTGAAGCTTTCTTT. Residues: CASSVLPNTEAFF.

The gene calls are TRBV2 and TRBJ1-5; possibly TRBD1 for D (5 bases). Looked up from germline, CDR1 is SNHLY and CDR2 is FYNNEI. The CDR3 spans 14 residues. V was clipped by 7 bases and J by 4 bases, with 14 bases between them. CDR3 bases: TGTGCCAGCATGAGGGGTGGATCTAATCAGCCCCAGCATTTT. It encodes CASMRGGSNQPQHF.

This sequence joins TRBV6-5 and TRBJ1-2; D unresolved. CDR3 length: 12 amino acids. Trimming took off 3 bases at V and 7 bases at J, with 9 bases between the two ends. Germline CDR1 and CDR2: MNHEY and SVGAGI. The CDR3: CASSYRGAGYTF. CDR3 nucleotide sequence: TGTGCCAGCAGTTATAGAGGAGCTGGCTACACCTTC.

The chain has TRBV24-1 and TRBJ2-2; 9 nucleotides agree with TRBD1. The germline V gene has CDR1 KGHDR and CDR2 SFDVKD. Trimming cost V 5 bases and J 5 bases; bases outside gene matches: 2. The CDR3 totals 14 residues. The CDR3 DNA follows: TGTGCCACCAGTGGAGGGACAGGGACCGGGGAGCTGTTTTTT. Residues: CATSGGTGTGELFF.

The chain has TRBV20-1 and TRBJ2-5, with unresolved D. Germline V gene data show CDR1 as DFQATT and CDR2 as SNEGSKA (reference sequence). V was shortened by 2 bases and J by 3 bases, with 4 bases between the two germline ends. CDR3 size: 11 residues. The CDR3 coding sequence is TGCAGTGCTAGACCTGAAGAGACCCAGTACTTC. Protein product: CSARPEETQYF.

This rearrangement joins TRBV19 to TRBJ1-2; D ambiguous. V lost 6 bases to trimming and J lost 0 bases, with 8 bases between them. This CDR3 region has 13 residues. Per germline, CDR1 LNHDA and CDR2 SQIVND (reference sequence). The DNA for the CDR3 is TGTGCCAGTAGCCCGAGAACTAACTATGGCTACACCTTC. Translation: CASSPRTNYGYTF. The full variable domain, completed using reference TRBV19 and TRBJ1-2, is DGGITQSPKYLFRKEGQNVTLSCEQNLNHDAMYWYRQDPGQGLRLIYYSQIVNDFQKGDIAEGYSVSREKKESFPLTVTSAQKNPTAFYLCASSPRTNYGYTFGSGTRLTVV.

The chain combines TRBV5-8 with TRBJ1-4, with TRBD1 identical over 9 bases. The CDR3 runs 14 residues. The ends lost 3 bases at V and 6 bases at J; junction bases unmatched: 3. Germline V gene data show CDR1 as SGHTS and CDR2 as YDEGEE. Here the CDR3 reads CASSSGTGHEKLFF. The CDR3 DNA is TGTGCCAGCAGCTCCGGGACAGGGCATGAAAAACTGTTTTTT.

V usage is TRBV19 and J usage is TRBJ1-1; tentative D call: TRBD1 (5 bases). V was clipped by 8 bases and J by 3 bases, with 16 bases between them. In germline, CDR1 is LNHDA, CDR2 SQIVND (reference sequence). The CDR3 loop spans 14 amino acids. For the CDR3, the DNA is TGTGCCAGTTCCGGGGGAGGCAAGTACACTGAAGCTTTCTTT. Translation gives CASSGGGKYTEAFF.

The chain employs TRBV7-6 and TRBJ1-2; no clear D. Trimming left V 5 bases short and J 0 bases short, with 13 bases between. CDR3 size: 15 residues. Germline V gene sequence: CDR1 SGHVS, CDR2 FNYEAQ. CDR3 residues: CASSPRPLTNYGYTF. CDR3 DNA sequence: TGTGCCAGCAGCCCACGACCGCTCACTAACTATGGCTACACCTTC.

The chain uses TRBV6-6 and TRBJ1-5, with D perhaps TRBD1 (5 bases). Germline CDR1 reads MNHNY; CDR2 reads SVGAGI (reference sequence). The CDR3 consists of 13 residues. Trimming pared 5 bases from V and 7 bases from J, leaving 12 bases between. The CDR3 reads CASSTGTGQPQHF. The CDR3 nucleotides are TGTGCCAGCAGTACCGGGACGGGACAGCCCCAGCATTTT.

The V call is TRBV30, the J call TRBJ1-2; TRBD1 matches at 9 bases. The CDR3 extends over 12 amino acids. In germline, CDR1 is GTSNPN, CDR2 SVGIG (reference sequence). Trimming cost V 7 bases and J 8 bases; bases outside gene matches: 8. The chain's CDR3 is CASQDRGWGYTF. The CDR3, as DNA: TGTGCCTCCCAGGACAGGGGCTGGGGCTACACCTTC.

CDR3: CASSSQQNTGELFF. CDR3 coding DNA: TGCGCCAGCAGCTCCCAGCAGAACACCGGGGAGCTGTTTTTT. J is TRBJ2-2 and V is TRBV5-1; D is ambiguous. This CDR3 has 14 amino acids. The V gene lost 3 bases and the J gene lost 1 base, with 7 bases spanning the gap. Germline CDR1 reads SGHRS; CDR2 reads YFSETQ.